This TCR beta chain was sequenced in a study of blood T cells in healthy people across ages. Overall study context: Every two T cells gave about one barcoded beta molecule via template switching.

Notes on the study in general: Researchers deemed the diversity estimates from one million T cells underestimates.

Points on this clonotype: Its antigen remains unknown.

Using a J-beta primer mix together with a sample-barcoded 5' primer, a second PCR was run for roughly 6 to 11 cycles. TCRdb independently ran MiXCR on the 5' RACE reads; one entry per CDR3 protein. The repertoire has approximately 900,000 distinct CDR3 sequences, about 44% of them found once; the top ten carry 10% to 15%. CDR3 length equals 15 residues. Trimming removed 4 bases from V and 7 bases from J; junction bases left unmatched: 9. CDR1 MNHEY and CDR2 SVGEGT come from the germline V gene. The rearrangement uses TRBV6-2 or TRBV6-3 and TRBJ2-7; 11 positions match TRBD2. This sequence was found in a man aged 30-40 years in good health. The sequenced material came from blood. The CDR3 region is CASSSTRLAGKEQYF. DNA of the CDR3: TGTGCCAGCAGTTCCACGAGACTAGCGGGGAAAGAGCAGTACTTC.